What follows are 10 T cell receptor beta chains derived from one specimen sequenced in a study of PD-1 blockade in mismatch repair-deficient tumors. TCRdb keeps only in-frame clones here, not all; method: immunoSEQ multiplex PCR. In the table there are under 150,000 clones, roughly 86% of which are singletons. Sequencing was performed on peripheral blood, taken almost 74 weeks after starting pembrolizumab. The receptors stem from an adult with mismatch repair-deficient cancer.

The gene calls are TRBV5-1 and TRBJ2-1, with TRBD2 matching 10 bases. In germline, CDR1 is SGHRS, CDR2 YFSETQ. The CDR3 has 14 amino acids. Trimming at V came to 4 bases and at J to 6 bases, leaving 4 bases not matched to a gene. The CDR3 region has the DNA TGCGCCAGCAGCGCAGGACTAGCGGTCAATGAGCAGTTCTTC. Translating it yields CASSAGLAVNEQFF.

This clone was found once. The genes are TRBV19 and TRBJ2-3, with D maybe TRBD1 (6 bases). CDR1 and CDR2 from the germline V gene are LNHDA and SQIVND (reference sequence). The CDR3 extends over 15 amino acids. Trimming cost V 1 base and J 6 bases, with 14 bases left between them. CDR3 sequence: CASSIAAGASDTQYF. The CDR3 DNA reads TGTGCCAGTAGTATAGCGGCAGGGGCCTCGGATACGCAGTATTTT.

This sequence joins TRBV27 and TRBJ1-2, with D perhaps TRBD1 (6 bases). Germline loops: CDR1 MNHEY, CDR2 SMNVEV (reference sequence). Trimming stripped 2 bases from V and 10 bases from J, with 11 bases between. The CDR3 totals 12 residues. In DNA form, the CDR3 reads TGTGCCAGCAGTTTAGGCGCAGGGGACTACACCTTC. Protein: CASSLGAGDYTF.

V is TRBV7-9 and J is TRBJ2-3; D not certain. The CDR3 runs 12 residues. V lost 10 bases to trimming and J lost 4 bases, with 12 bases between them. Germline CDR1 and CDR2: SEHNR and FQNEAQ (reference sequence). In nucleotides, the CDR3 is TGTGCCACGAAAACCCCCGCAGATACGCAGTATTTT. It specifies CATKTPADTQYF.

V gene TRBV20-1 combines with J gene TRBJ2-7; D is ambiguous. Germline-derived CDR1 and CDR2 are DFQATT and SNEGSKA (reference sequence). V lost 3 bases and J 2 bases, leaving 5 bases between the germline ends. The CDR3 sequence is 11 residues long. As DNA, the CDR3 is TGCAGTGCTAGTGACACCTACGAGCAGTACTTC. This translates into CSASDTYEQYF.

The rearrangement links TRBV4-1 to TRBJ2-3; TRBD2 aligns across 9 bases. The germline CDR1 and CDR2 sequences are MGHRA and YSYEKL. The CDR3 is 18 amino acids. V lost 0 bases and J lost 3; bases outside the gene matches: 10. The CDR3 sequence is CASSQDGASGIQTDTQYF. The CDR3 coding sequence is TGCGCCAGCAGCCAAGATGGGGCTAGCGGGATCCAAACAGATACGCAGTATTTT.

The chain recombines TRBV30 with TRBJ2-3; 10 bases are a match to TRBD2. After removal of 4 bases from V and 7 bases from J, the junction contained 5 bases not matched to a gene. CDR3 length equals 13 residues. Germline V gives CDR1 GTSNPN, CDR2 SVGIG (reference sequence). CDR3 bases: TGTGCCTGGATAGCGGGAGGACCTCATACGCAGTATTTT. Translated, it gives CAWIAGGPHTQYF. The whole variable domain, filled in from reference TRBV30 and TRBJ2-3, reads SQTIHQWPATLVQPVGSPLSLECTVEGTSNPNLYWYRQAAGRGLQLLFYSVGIGQISSEVPQNLSASRPQDRQFILSSKKLLLSDSGFYLCAWIAGGPHTQYFGPGTRLTVL.

The V call is TRBV29-1, the J call TRBJ2-3; D assignment may be TRBD1 or TRBD2 (5 bases each). The CDR3 runs 13 residues. The germline V and J ends were trimmed by 6 bases and 2 bases, with 12 bases remaining between them. The germline CDR1 and CDR2 sequences are SQVTM and ANQGSEA. CDR3 region: CSVWDGDTDTQYF. The CDR3 DNA reads TGCAGCGTATGGGACGGGGACACAGATACGCAGTATTTT.

The J gene is TRBJ2-7, the V gene TRBV6-1; TRBD1 matches 9 bases. The CDR3 sequence is 14 residues long. V dropped 6 bases and J dropped 5; count of bases not matched to a gene: 8. Germline values: CDR1 MNHNS, CDR2 SASEGT. CDR3 residues: CASSLGQGEDEQYF. The CDR3 nucleotides read TGTGCCAGCAGCTTGGGACAGGGTGAGGACGAGCAGTACTTC.

This chain joins TRBV6-6 and TRBJ2-1, with a weak D call TRBD2 (6 bases). CDR1 is MNHNY and CDR2 is SVGAGI in the germline V gene (reference sequence). This CDR3 contains 13 residues. The V and J ends lost 5 bases and 10 bases respectively, with 15 bases between them. The DNA of the CDR3 is TGTGCCAGCAGTCCCAGCAATAGCGGAGAGCAGTTCTTC. Encoded protein: CASSPSNSGEQFF.